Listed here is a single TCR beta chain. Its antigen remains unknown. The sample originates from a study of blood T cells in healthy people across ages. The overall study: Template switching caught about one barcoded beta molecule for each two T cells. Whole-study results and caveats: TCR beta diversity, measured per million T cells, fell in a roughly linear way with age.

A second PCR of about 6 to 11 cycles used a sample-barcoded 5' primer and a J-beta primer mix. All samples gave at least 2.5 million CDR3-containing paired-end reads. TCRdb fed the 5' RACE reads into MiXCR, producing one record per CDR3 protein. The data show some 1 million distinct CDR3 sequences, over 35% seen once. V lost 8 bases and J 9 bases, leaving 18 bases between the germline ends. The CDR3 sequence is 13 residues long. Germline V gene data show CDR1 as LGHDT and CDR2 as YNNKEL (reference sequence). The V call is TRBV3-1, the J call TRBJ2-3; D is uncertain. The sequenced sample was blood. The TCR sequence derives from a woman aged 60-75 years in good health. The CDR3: CASSAGLTRTQYF. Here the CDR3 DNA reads TGTGCCAGCTCGGCCGGCCTTACGCGGACGCAGTATTTT.